This T cell receptor beta chain was sequenced during a study of cytomegalovirus exposure and HLA in healthy donors. Trimming took 4 bases from V and 1 from J, leaving 13 bases between them. Germline V gene data show CDR1 as SGHAT and CDR2 as FQNNGV. The CDR3 runs 15 residues. This clone has just a few counts. In the PCR, 60 Vbeta and 13 Jbeta primers were used. Data came from immunoSEQ multiplex PCR; TCRdb stores just in-frame clones and leaves some out. The sample consists of about 94,000 clones, about 8% of them appearing once. The receptor's source is a man aged 50 to 59 in good health and CMV-seronegative. The chain is built from TRBV11-2 and TRBJ1-1; D is possibly TRBD1 (6 bases). The sample comprised PBMCs. CDR3 sequence reads: CASSSHGQSNTEAFF. The CDR3, as DNA: TGTGCCAGCAGCTCCCACGGACAGTCGAACACTGAAGCTTTCTTT.